This T cell receptor beta chain was recorded in a study of blood T cell repertoires in COVID-19. Study overall: Researchers got acute and convalescent COVID-19 samples from the United States, Italy and Spain. PBMCs, B-cell-depleted T cells, or T cells provided the cDNA or gDNA that made up the material.

Original processing notes: Scientists estimated how many nucleated cells there were by amplifying reference gene primers. The assay was immunoSEQ multiplex PCR, and TCRdb's table has in-frame clones only and misses some. V, J and clone size derive from that table, while D and trimming were established from the DNA sequence. This table holds 45,000 to 55,000 clones, over 75% found once. This clone came up a few times. Sequenced sample: peripheral blood. The TCR comes from a human donor in a cohort sampled during active COVID-19.

The CDR3 region has the DNA TGTGCCAGCAGCCTCCTTCTAGCGGGGGGGATAGAGACCCAGTACTTC. It translates to CASSLLLAGGIETQYF. V and J are TRBV3-1 (or the pseudogene TRBV3-2) and TRBJ2-5, with 12 bases identical to TRBD2. This CDR3 contains 16 residues. V shed 4 bases, J shed 4 bases, and the junction held 7 bases outside the gene matches. In germline, CDR1 is LGHDT, CDR2 YNNKEL (reference sequence).